This T cell receptor beta chain was profiled in a study of response to subunit inactivated influenza vaccine (dated by TCRdb to the late 2010s). In the study overall: To follow how T cells responded to a trivalent subunit inactivated influenza vaccine, the researchers relied on deep quantitative profiling of the T cell receptor repertoire.

This clonotype was seen a single time. Its antigen is still unknown. Base qualities are not recorded, but no much larger clone differs from it by a single base. One read offers little support. Study-wide conclusions, independent of this receptor: According to the authors, only a limited number of new T cells may be recruited by each seasonal influenza vaccination.

To prepare the library, RT-PCR was applied. TCRdb names Illumina HiSeq 2500 as the instrument used. TCRdb reworked the public reads: Q25 trimming with fastp, MiXCR clone assembly, productive beta chains retained. Each CDR3 protein gets just one entry, which takes the most common genes and DNA from the rows behind it. Here the sample has about 800,000 distinct CDR3 sequences; less than 25% occur a single time. The top ten constitute 10% to 13% of the sample. This receptor was taken from a man aged 50 or older who received an inactivated influenza vaccine. Donor details come from another sample of the same person, matched by shared clones. The sequencing used PBMCs from blood, collected approximately 5 days after vaccination.

The nucleotide sequence reads TGTGCCAGTAGTATCTATCTAAGGAATCAGCCCCAGCATTTT. This encodes CASSIYLRNQPQHF. The sequence is built from TRBV19 and TRBJ1-5; no D gene is confidently identified. V lost 3 bases and J lost 4 bases; the stretch between them is 10 bases long. From the cysteine up to the phenylalanine, the CDR3 has a length of 14 residues. Left in the record is the CDR3 DNA by itself, 42 bases read in frame from the first base. From the germline V gene (reference sequence), CDR1 is LNHDA and CDR2 is SQIVND.